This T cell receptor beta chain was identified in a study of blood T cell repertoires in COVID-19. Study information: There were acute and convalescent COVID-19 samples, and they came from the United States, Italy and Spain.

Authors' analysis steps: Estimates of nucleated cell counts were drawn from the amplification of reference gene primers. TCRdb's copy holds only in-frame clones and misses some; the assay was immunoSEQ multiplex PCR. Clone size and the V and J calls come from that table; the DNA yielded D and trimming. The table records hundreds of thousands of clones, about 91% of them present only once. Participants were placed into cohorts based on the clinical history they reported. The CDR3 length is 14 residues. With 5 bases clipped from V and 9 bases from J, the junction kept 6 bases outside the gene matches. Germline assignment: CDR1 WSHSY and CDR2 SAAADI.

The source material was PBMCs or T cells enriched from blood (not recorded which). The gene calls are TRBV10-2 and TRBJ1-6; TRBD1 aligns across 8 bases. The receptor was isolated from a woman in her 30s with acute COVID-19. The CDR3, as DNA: TGCGCCAGCAGTACCGGGACAGGAGGTTCACCCCTCCACTTT. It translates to CASSTGTGGSPLHF.